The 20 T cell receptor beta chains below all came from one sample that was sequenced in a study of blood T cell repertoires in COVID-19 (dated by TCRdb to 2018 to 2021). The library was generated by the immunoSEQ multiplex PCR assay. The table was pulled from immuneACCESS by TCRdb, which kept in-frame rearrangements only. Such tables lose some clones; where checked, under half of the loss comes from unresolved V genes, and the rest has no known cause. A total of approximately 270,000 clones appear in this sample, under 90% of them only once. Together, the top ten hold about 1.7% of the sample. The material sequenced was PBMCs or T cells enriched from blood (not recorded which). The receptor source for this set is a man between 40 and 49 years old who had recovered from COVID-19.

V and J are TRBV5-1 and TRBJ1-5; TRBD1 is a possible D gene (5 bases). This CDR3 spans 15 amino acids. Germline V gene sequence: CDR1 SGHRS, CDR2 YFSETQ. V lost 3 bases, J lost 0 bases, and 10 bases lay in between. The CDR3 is CASSWGLISNQPQHF. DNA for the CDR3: TGCGCCAGCAGCTGGGGACTCATTAGCAATCAGCCCCAGCATTTT.

The CDR3 DNA reads TGTGCCAGCAGCCCGCGACAGGGGGGCACTGAAGCTTTCTTT. Protein product: CASSPRQGGTEAFF. V gene TRBV9 combines with J gene TRBJ1-1; 9 positions match TRBD1. V gave up 4 bases and J gave up 4 bases; unmatched junction bases: 5. CDR1 is SGDLS and CDR2 is YYNGEE in the germline V gene. The CDR3 runs to 14 residues.

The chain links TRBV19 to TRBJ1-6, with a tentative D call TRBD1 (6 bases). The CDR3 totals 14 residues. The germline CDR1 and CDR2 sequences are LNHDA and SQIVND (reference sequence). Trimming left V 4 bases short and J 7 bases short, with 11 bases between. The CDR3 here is CASSTGQLNSPLHF. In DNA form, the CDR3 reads TGTGCCAGTAGTACCGGACAGCTCAATTCACCCCTCCACTTT.

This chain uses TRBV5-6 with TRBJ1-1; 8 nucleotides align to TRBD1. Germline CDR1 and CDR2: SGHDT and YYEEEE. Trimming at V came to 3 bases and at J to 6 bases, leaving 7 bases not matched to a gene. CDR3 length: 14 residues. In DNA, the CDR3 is TGTGCCAGCAGCTCGCCGGGACAGGCCTCTGAAGCTTTCTTT. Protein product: CASSSPGQASEAFF.

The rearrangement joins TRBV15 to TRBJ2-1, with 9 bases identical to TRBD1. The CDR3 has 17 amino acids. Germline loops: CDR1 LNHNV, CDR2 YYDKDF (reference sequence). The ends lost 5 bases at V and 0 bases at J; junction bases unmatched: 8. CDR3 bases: TGTGCCACCAGCGGCGGGACAGGGTTCGGCTCCTACAATGAGCAGTTCTTC. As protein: CATSGGTGFGSYNEQFF.

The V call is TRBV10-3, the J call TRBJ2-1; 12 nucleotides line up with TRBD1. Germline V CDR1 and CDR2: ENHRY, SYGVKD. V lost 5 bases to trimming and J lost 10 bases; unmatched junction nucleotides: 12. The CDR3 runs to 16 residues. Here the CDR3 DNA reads TGTGCCATCAGTAAACCATCCGGGACAGGGGGCTGGGAGCAGTTCTTC. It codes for CAISKPSGTGGWEQFF.

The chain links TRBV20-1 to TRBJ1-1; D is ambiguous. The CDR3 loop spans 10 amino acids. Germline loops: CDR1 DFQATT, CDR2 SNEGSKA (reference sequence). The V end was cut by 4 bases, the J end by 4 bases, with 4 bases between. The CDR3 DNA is TGCAGTGCTATACTCACTGAAGCTTTCTTT. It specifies CSAILTEAFF.

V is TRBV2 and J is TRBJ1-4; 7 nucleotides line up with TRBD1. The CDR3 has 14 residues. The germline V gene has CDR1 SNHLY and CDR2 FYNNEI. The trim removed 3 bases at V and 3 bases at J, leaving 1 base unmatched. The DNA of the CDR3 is TGTGCCAGCAGTGACGGGACAGCTAATGAAAAACTGTTTTTT. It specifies CASSDGTANEKLFF.

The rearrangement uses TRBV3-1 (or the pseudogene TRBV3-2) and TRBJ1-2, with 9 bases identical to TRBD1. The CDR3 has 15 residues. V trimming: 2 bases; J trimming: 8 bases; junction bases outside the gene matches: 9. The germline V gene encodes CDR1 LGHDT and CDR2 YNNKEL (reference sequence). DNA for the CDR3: TGTGCCAGCAGCCAATTACAGGGGGCGATAGGAGGCTACACCTTC. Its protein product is CASSQLQGAIGGYTF.

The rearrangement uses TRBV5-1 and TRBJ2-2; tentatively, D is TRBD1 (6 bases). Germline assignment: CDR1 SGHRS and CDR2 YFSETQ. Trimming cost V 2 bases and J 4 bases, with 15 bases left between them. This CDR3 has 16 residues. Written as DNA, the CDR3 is TGCGCCAGCAGCTTCCTACGGACAGCGTCCACCGGGGAGCTGTTTTTT. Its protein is CASSFLRTASTGELFF. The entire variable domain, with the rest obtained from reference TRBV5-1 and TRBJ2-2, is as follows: KAGVTQTPRYLIKTRGQQVTLSCSPISGHRSVSWYQQTPGQGLQFLFEYFSETQRNKGNFPGRFSGRQFSNSRSEMNVSTLELGDSALYLCASSFLRTASTGELFFGEGSRLTVL.

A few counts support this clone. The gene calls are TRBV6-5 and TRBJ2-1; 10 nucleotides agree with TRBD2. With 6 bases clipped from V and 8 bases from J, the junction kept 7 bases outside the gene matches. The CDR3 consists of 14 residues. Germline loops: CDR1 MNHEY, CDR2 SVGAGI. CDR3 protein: CASSQSGGAHEQFF. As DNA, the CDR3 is TGTGCCAGCAGCCAAAGCGGGGGGGCCCATGAGCAGTTCTTC.

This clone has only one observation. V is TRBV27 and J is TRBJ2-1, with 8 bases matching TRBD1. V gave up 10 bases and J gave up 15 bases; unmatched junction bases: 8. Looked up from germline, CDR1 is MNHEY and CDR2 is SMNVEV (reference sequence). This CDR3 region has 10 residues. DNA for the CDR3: TGTGCCACCATACAGGGGGGAGCGTTCTTC. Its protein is CATIQGGAFF.

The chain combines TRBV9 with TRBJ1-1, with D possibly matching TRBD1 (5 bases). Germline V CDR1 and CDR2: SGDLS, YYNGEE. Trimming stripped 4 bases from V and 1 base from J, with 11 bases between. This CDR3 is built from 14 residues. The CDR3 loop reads CASSPRGTNTEAFF. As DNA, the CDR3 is TGTGCCAGCAGCCCAAGGGGCACGAACACTGAAGCTTTCTTT.

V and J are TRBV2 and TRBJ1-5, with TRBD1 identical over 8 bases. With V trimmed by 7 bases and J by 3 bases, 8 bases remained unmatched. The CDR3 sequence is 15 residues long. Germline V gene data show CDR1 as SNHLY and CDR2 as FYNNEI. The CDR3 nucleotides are TGTGCCAGCACCGCTTCCAGGGGGCCCAATCAGCCCCAGCATTTT. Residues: CASTASRGPNQPQHF.

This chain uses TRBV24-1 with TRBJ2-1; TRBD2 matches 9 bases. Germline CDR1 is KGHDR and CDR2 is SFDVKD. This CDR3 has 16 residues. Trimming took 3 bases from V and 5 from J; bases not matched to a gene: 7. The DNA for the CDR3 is TGTGCCACCAGTGATGGTAGCGGGGGAAACGACAATGAGCAGTTCTTC. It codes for CATSDGSGGNDNEQFF.

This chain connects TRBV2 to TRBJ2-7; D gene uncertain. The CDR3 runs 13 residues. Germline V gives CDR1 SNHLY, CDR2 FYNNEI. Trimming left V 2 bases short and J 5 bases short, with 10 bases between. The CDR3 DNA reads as TGTGCCAGCAGTGAATCCCAACAGCACGAGCAGTACTTC. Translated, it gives CASSESQQHEQYF.

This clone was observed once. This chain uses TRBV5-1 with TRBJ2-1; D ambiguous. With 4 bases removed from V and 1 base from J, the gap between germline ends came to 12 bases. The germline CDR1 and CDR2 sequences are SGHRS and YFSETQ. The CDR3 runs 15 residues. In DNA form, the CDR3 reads TGCGCCAGCAGCCACTTGGTGCGGTCCTACAATGAGCAGTTCTTC. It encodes CASSHLVRSYNEQFF.

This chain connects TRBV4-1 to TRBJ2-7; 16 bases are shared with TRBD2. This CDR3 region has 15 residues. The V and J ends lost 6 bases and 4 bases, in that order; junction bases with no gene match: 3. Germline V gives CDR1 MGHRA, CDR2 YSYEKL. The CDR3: CASRPGLAGGYEQYF. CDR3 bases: TGCGCCAGCAGGCCGGGACTAGCGGGAGGGTACGAGCAGTACTTC.

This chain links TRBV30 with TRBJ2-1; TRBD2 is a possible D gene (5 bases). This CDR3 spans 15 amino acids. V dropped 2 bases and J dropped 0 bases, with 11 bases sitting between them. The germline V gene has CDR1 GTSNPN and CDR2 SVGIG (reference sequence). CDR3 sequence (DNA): TGTGCCTGGAGTTGGTTAGCGACCTCCTACAATGAGCAGTTCTTC. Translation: CAWSWLATSYNEQFF.

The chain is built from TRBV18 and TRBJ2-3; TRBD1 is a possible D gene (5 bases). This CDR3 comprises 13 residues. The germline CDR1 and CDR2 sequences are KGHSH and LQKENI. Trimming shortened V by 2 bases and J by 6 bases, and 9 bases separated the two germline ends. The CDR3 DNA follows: TGTGCCAGCTCACCATTCAGGGATGATACGCAGTATTTT. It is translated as CASSPFRDDTQYF.